Detailed here is one TCR beta chain. Using immunoSEQ multiplex PCR, the repertoire was profiled, and TCRdb retains in-frame clones only, with some absent. The sample has about 100,000 clones, roughly 90% seen once. These data come from a study of T cell responses to AZD1222 COVID-19 vaccine. The length of the CDR3 is 15 residues. V dropped 4 bases and J dropped 1 base, with 12 bases sitting between them. Germline CDR1 and CDR2: SGDLS and YYNGEE. The sample consisted of peripheral blood, taken on day 0 of AZD1222 vaccination. V gene TRBV9 combines with J gene TRBJ1-3; D remains unclear. This clonotype originated in an adult in good health. The CDR3 DNA sequence: TGTGCCAGCAGCCCCCGGGGAGCTTCTGGAAACACCATATATTTT. Translating it yields CASSPRGASGNTIYF.